The 21 T cell receptor beta chains reported below all come from one sample, sequenced in a study of T cell responses to AZD1222 COVID-19 vaccine. Here immunoSEQ multiplex PCR was the method, and the copy in TCRdb shows in-frame clones only, minus some. This table holds 100,000 to 150,000 clones, just over 85% found once. The starting material was peripheral blood, obtained on day 0 of AZD1222 vaccination. Receptors originate from an adult in good health.

The chain carries TRBV19 and TRBJ1-6; the D gene is possibly TRBD1 (5 bases). This CDR3 comprises 14 residues. The germline gives CDR1 LNHDA, CDR2 SQIVND (reference sequence). V was trimmed by 3 bases and J by 7 bases, leaving 10 bases between them. This CDR3 is CASSIGGANSPLHF. Here the CDR3 DNA reads TGTGCCAGTAGTATTGGAGGGGCCAATTCACCCCTCCACTTT.

The chain couples TRBV28 to TRBJ2-7; the D gene is possibly TRBD1 (5 bases). CDR1 and CDR2 from the germline V gene are MDHEN and SYDVKM. The CDR3 has 13 residues. The ends were cut back, 4 bases at V and 3 bases at J, with 10 bases in the middle. For the CDR3, the DNA is TGTGCCAGCAGTTCTCCAGGGTTCTACGAGCAGTACTTC. This sequence encodes CASSSPGFYEQYF.

The chain has TRBV28 and TRBJ1-2; D gene uncertain. This CDR3 is 13 amino acids long. Germline loops: CDR1 MDHEN, CDR2 SYDVKM. V lost 2 bases and J lost 8, with 12 bases in between. CDR3 protein: CASSLEGWYGYTF. CDR3 in DNA: TGTGCCAGCAGTTTAGAAGGGTGGTACGGCTACACCTTC.

The rearrangement joins TRBV6-5 to TRBJ1-5; D perhaps matches TRBD1 (5 bases). The CDR3 runs to 13 residues. Trimming stripped 5 bases from V and 6 bases from J, with 11 bases between. Per the germline V gene, CDR1 is MNHEY and CDR2 is SVGAGI. The CDR3 protein is CASSTARGQPQHF. In nucleotides, the CDR3 is TGTGCCAGCAGTACCGCGAGGGGTCAGCCCCAGCATTTT.

The V gene is TRBV11-3, the J gene TRBJ1-5, with D possibly TRBD1 on 5 matching bases. Germline loops: CDR1 SGHNT, CDR2 YENEEA. This CDR3 is 15 amino acids long. The V and J ends lost 1 base and 2 bases respectively, with 9 bases between them. CDR3 nucleotides: TGTGCCAGCAGCTTAGGGGGGGATGGCAATCAGCCCCAGCATTTT. This sequence encodes CASSLGGDGNQPQHF. Full variable domain (outside the CDR3, taken from reference TRBV11-3 and TRBJ1-5): EAGVVQSPRYKIIEKKQPVAFWCNPISGHNTLYWYLQNLGQGPELLIRYENEEAVDDSQLPKDRFSAERLKGVDSTLKIQPAELGDSAVYLCASSLGGDGNQPQHFGDGTRLSIL.

The chain combines TRBV27 with TRBJ2-1; D is undetermined. V lost 4 bases, J lost 6 bases, and 4 bases lay in between. The CDR3 sequence is 11 residues long. Germline CDR1 MNHEY, CDR2 SMNVEV (reference sequence). The DNA of the CDR3 is TGTGCCAGCAGTTATGGCAATGAGCAGTTCTTC. Protein: CASSYGNEQFF.

This clone came up many times. V gene TRBV25-1 combines with J gene TRBJ2-1, with 8 bases identical to TRBD1. The CDR3 contains 15 residues. Germline V CDR1 and CDR2: MGHDK, SYGVNS. J lost 9 bases, V lost 6 bases, and 13 bases had no gene match. As DNA, the CDR3 is TGTGCCAGCAGGGCAGGGGGCGAAGGATTCAGTGAGCAGTTCTTC. This encodes CASRAGGEGFSEQFF.

Comment on this clone: Compared with germline, one end of the junction differs, possibly owing to a read error. The V and J genes are TRBV7-9 and TRBJ1-5; no clear D gene. The CDR3 runs to 8 residues. Per germline, CDR1 SEHNR and CDR2 FQNEAQ (reference sequence). Here the CDR3 reads CASIHHPF. Here the CDR3 DNA reads TGTGCCAGCATCCACCATCCTTTT.

The chain couples TRBV4-1 to TRBJ2-3; 14 bases are a match to TRBD2. There are 18 residues in the CDR3. Germline CDR1 and CDR2: MGHRA and YSYEKL. V shed 0 bases and J 5 bases; nucleotides not matched to a gene: 7. The CDR3 reads CASSQEVTSGGAVDTQYF. CDR3 in DNA: TGCGCCAGCAGCCAAGAAGTGACTAGCGGGGGGGCCGTAGATACGCAGTATTTT.

This chain uses TRBV7-8 with TRBJ2-7; D is uncertain. Per the germline V gene, CDR1 is SGHVS and CDR2 is FQNEAQ. The CDR3 extends over 14 amino acids. Trimming took 5 bases from V and 1 from J, leaving 12 bases between them. The CDR3 loop reads CASSLQGSSYEQYF. Here the CDR3 DNA reads TGTGCCAGCAGCCTCCAAGGCTCTTCCTACGAGCAGTACTTC.

The rearrangement joins TRBV19 to TRBJ1-5; 10 nucleotides match TRBD1. V was clipped by 0 bases and J by 7 bases; unmatched bases: 3. CDR1 and CDR2 from the germline V gene are LNHDA and SQIVND (reference sequence). The CDR3 has 15 amino acids. The CDR3 reads CASSIDWDRGQPQHF. The CDR3 coding sequence is TGTGCCAGTAGTATAGATTGGGACAGGGGCCAGCCCCAGCATTTT. Complete variable domain (other parts from reference TRBV19 and TRBJ1-5): DGGITQSPKYLFRKEGQNVTLSCEQNLNHDAMYWYRQDPGQGLRLIYYSQIVNDFQKGDIAEGYSVSREKKESFPLTVTSAQKNPTAFYLCASSIDWDRGQPQHFGDGTRLSIL.

V gene TRBV7-9 combines with J gene TRBJ1-3; D is unresolved. The CDR3 is made up of 17 amino acids. The V gene lost 7 bases and the J gene lost 2 bases, with 21 bases spanning the gap. Germline V gene sequence: CDR1 SEHNR, CDR2 FQNEAQ (reference sequence). CDR3 in DNA: TGTGCCAGCAACTCAAACCGGGCGCCCGTCACTGGAAACACCATATATTTT. Amino acids: CASNSNRAPVTGNTIYF.

CDR3 DNA sequence: TGTGCCAGTAGTATAGCCCCGCCGGATCTCGGTAACTATGGCTACACCTTC. Translating gives CASSIAPPDLGNYGYTF. The chain employs TRBV19 and TRBJ1-2; D call uncertain. This CDR3 is built from 17 residues. Germline values: CDR1 LNHDA, CDR2 SQIVND (reference sequence). V lost 1 base and J 1 base, leaving 16 bases between the germline ends.

The J gene is TRBJ1-1, the V gene TRBV7-2; perhaps TRBD1 as D (6 bases). The germline gives CDR1 SGHTA, CDR2 FQGNSA. The CDR3 is 14 amino acids. Trimming stripped 2 bases from V and 1 base from J, with 8 bases between. The CDR3 region is CASSLRGENTEAFF. The DNA for the CDR3 is TGTGCCAGCAGCTTAAGGGGGGAGAACACTGAAGCTTTCTTT.

The V call is TRBV2, the J call TRBJ1-4; 7 nucleotides agree with TRBD1. The CDR3 length is 14 residues. The V and J ends lost 7 bases and 5 bases, in that order; junction bases with no gene match: 7. Germline V CDR1 and CDR2: SNHLY, FYNNEI. The CDR3 DNA is TGTGCCAGCACTAGGGACAGAAGAAATGAAAAACTGTTTTTT. Translated: CASTRDRRNEKLFF.

The V and J genes are TRBV12-5 and TRBJ2-7; no reliable D call. V shed 6 bases and J shed 6 bases, with 9 bases lying between them. The CDR3 totals 11 residues. Germline CDR1 is LGHNT and CDR2 is FRNRAP. The CDR3 spells CASGKGREQYF. CDR3 DNA sequence: TGTGCTAGTGGAAAGGGTCGCGAGCAGTACTTC.

The chain joins TRBV6-2 or TRBV6-3 to TRBJ1-2; no clear D. Trimming shortened V by 6 bases and J by 4 bases, and 12 bases separated the two germline ends. Per the germline V gene, CDR1 is MNHEY and CDR2 is SVGEGT. The CDR3 covers 13 residues. The CDR3 sequence is CASSDGRSYGYTF. DNA for the CDR3: TGTGCCAGCAGCGACGGACGGTCCTATGGCTACACCTTC.

V is TRBV7-2 and J is TRBJ1-5; D possibly corresponds to TRBD1 (5 bases). The CDR3 consists of 16 residues. Deletions cut 2 bases from V and 7 bases from J, with 18 bases between. Per germline, CDR1 SGHTA and CDR2 FQGNSA. CDR3 sequence (DNA): TGTGCCAGCAGCTTATCCCCCTTGACAGTAGGACAGCCCCAGCATTTT. Translating it yields CASSLSPLTVGQPQHF.

This rearrangement joins TRBV12-3 or TRBV12-4 to TRBJ1-1; possibly TRBD1 for D (6 bases). V lost 4 bases, J lost 10 bases, and 16 bases lay in between. The CDR3 totals 13 residues. The CDR3 reads CASSSPGQPVAFF. CDR3 bases: TGTGCCAGCAGTTCCCCGGGACAACCAGTAGCTTTCTTT.

This chain joins TRBV27 and TRBJ2-2; 9 nucleotides line up with TRBD2. V was clipped by 7 bases and J by 3 bases; unmatched bases: 6. The germline CDR1 and CDR2 sequences are MNHEY and SMNVEV (reference sequence). There are 15 residues in the CDR3. This CDR3 reads CASIRLAGDTGELFF. CDR3 in DNA: TGTGCCAGCATAAGATTAGCGGGAGACACCGGGGAGCTGTTTTTT.

This chain links TRBV7-3 with TRBJ2-3, with unresolved D. Per the germline V gene, CDR1 is SGHTA and CDR2 is FQGTGA. This CDR3 is built from 15 residues. V gave up 2 bases and J gave up 0 bases, with 9 bases separating them. The CDR3 region has the DNA TGTGCCAGCAGCTTAGGCAGACCTAGCACAGATACGCAGTATTTT. Its protein product is CASSLGRPSTDTQYF. Complete variable domain (other parts from reference TRBV7-3 and TRBJ2-3): GAGVSQTPSNKVTEKGKYVELRCDPISGHTALYWYRQSLGQGPEFLIYFQGTGAADDSGLPNDRFFAVRPEGSVSTLKIQRTERGDSAVYLCASSLGRPSTDTQYFGPGTRLTVL.